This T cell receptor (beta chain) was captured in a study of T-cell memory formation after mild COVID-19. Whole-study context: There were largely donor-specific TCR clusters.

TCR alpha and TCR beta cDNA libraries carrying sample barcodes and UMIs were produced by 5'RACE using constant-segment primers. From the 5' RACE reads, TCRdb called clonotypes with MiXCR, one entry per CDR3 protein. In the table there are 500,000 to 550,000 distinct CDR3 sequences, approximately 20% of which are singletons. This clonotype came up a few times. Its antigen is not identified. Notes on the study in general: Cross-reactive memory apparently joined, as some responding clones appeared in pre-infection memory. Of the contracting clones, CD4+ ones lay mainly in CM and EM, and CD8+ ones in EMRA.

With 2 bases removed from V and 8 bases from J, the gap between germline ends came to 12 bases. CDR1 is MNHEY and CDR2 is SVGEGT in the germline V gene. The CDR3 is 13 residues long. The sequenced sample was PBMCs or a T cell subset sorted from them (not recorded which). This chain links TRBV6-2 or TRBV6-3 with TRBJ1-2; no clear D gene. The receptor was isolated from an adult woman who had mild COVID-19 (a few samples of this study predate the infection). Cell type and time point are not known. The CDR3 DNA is TGTGCCAGCAGTTACGGACCTCTGGGAGGCTACACCTTC. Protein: CASSYGPLGGYTF.